This is a list of T cell receptor beta chains from one sample in a study of T-cell memory formation after mild COVID-19. TCRdb passed the 5' RACE reads through MiXCR, listing each CDR3 protein once. This table has 170,000 or so distinct CDR3 sequences, about a fifth appearing once. The sequenced sample was PBMCs or a T cell subset sorted from them (not recorded which). These receptors came from an adult woman who had mild COVID-19 (a few samples of this study predate the infection). Cell type and time point are not known. CDR3s include the opening cysteine and the closing phenylalanine or tryptophan. The D gene is left open where the match is weak. Clone size is not always given. Where it is, it says once, few, many or a class for expanded clones.

abundance	v_gene	j_gene	d_gene	CDR3nt	CDR3aa
few	TRBV5-1	TRBJ1-3	.	TGCGCCAGCAGCTACGACACCTCTGGAAACACCATATATTTT	CASSYDTSGNTIYF
.	TRBV4-2	TRBJ2-7	TRBD1	TGTGCCAGCAGCCAAGATGGACAGGGATACGAGCAGTACTTC	CASSQDGQGYEQYF
.	TRBV30	TRBJ2-7	TRBD2	TGTGCCTGGATGAAGCGGGAGGGCCTCTACGAGCAGTACTTC	CAWMKREGLYEQYF
few	TRBV28	TRBJ2-5	.	TGTGCCAGCAGTCCCCGGTTGGAACAAGAGACCCAGTACTTC	CASSPRLEQETQYF
few	TRBV20-1	TRBJ2-1	.	TGCAGTGCTAGTGTACCGAATTACAATGAGCAGTTCTTC	CSASVPNYNEQFF
.	TRBV6-2/TRBV6-3	TRBJ2-4	TRBD1	TGTGCCAGCCTCGCTTCACAGGGGGGAGCCAAAAACATTCAGTACTTC	CASLASQGGAKNIQYF
.	TRBV20-1	TRBJ2-7	TRBD1	TGCAGCGCCTTGGACAGGGATTACGAGCAGTACTTC	CSALDRDYEQYF
few	TRBV15	TRBJ1-5	.	TGTGCCACCAGCAAGAGACCGGCGAACCGTCAGCCCCAGCATTTT	CATSKRPANRQPQHF
few	TRBV13	TRBJ2-7	.	TGTGCCAGCACCTTCGGACGAAATGCCTTCGAGCAGTACTTC	CASTFGRNAFEQYF
few	TRBV14	TRBJ1-1	.	TGTGCCAGCAGCCAAGCAAAGTACTATAACACTGAAGCTTTCTTT	CASSQAKYYNTEAFF
.	TRBV7-9	TRBJ2-7	TRBD2	TGTGCCAGCAGCCTACGGGGGGGCTTCTACGAGCAGTACTTC	CASSLRGGFYEQYF
few	TRBV29-1	TRBJ2-1	.	TGCAGCGTTGACCACTCTCTAGAAATTGAGCAGTTCTTC	CSVDHSLEIEQFF
.	TRBV12-3/TRBV12-4	TRBJ1-2	.	TGTGCCAGCAGTTTTGACGCGGAGGGCTATGGCTACACCTTC	CASSFDAEGYGYTF
.	TRBV4-1	TRBJ2-7	TRBD1	TGCGCCAGCAGCCAAGAGACAGGGGGTTACGAGCAGTACTTC	CASSQETGGYEQYF
.	TRBV7-8	TRBJ2-3	TRBD1	TGTGCCAGCAGCCGACCCGACGGGACAGGAGAAAGCACAGATACGCAGTATTTT	CASSRPDGTGESTDTQYF
few	TRBV4-1	TRBJ2-7	.	TGCGCCAGCAGCCAAATGTTAGCAGGGAACTACGAGCAGTACTTC	CASSQMLAGNYEQYF
few	TRBV20-1	TRBJ2-7	.	TGCAGTGCTAGAGGTTTAGACCGCGGCGACGAGCAGTACTTC	CSARGLDRGDEQYF
.	TRBV2	TRBJ1-1	TRBD1	TGTGCCAGCAGTGAAGAGAAGGGACAGACAAGGTCGGGGGGAGCTTTCTTT	CASSEEKGQTRSGGAFF
.	TRBV7-9	TRBJ1-4	.	TGTGCCAGCAGCAGAATGGTGGATGAAAAACTGTTTTTT	CASSRMVDEKLFF
few	TRBV5-1	TRBJ2-3	TRBD1	TGCGCCAGCAGCTCGGGACAGGGGGCCGGAGATACGCAGTATTTT	CASSSGQGAGDTQYF
many	TRBV19	TRBJ2-3	.	TGTGCCAGTAGTGTCGCTAGCACAGATACGCAGTATTTT	CASSVASTDTQYF
.	TRBV15	TRBJ1-1	.	TGTGCCACCAGCAGAAAGACAGCGAACACTGAAGCTTTCTTT	CATSRKTANTEAFF
.	TRBV7-9	TRBJ2-3	.	TGTGCCAGCAGCTTAGTCCGGGAGATTACGCAGTATTTT	CASSLVREITQYF
few	TRBV5-6	TRBJ1-1	.	TGTGCCAGCAGCTTCAGGGTCGGGGTCGGAACTGAAGCTTTCTTT	CASSFRVGVGTEAFF
few	TRBV4-1	TRBJ2-7	TRBD1	TGCGCCAGCAGCCAAGCTCCTGCCCCGGGACAGGCGACCTACGAGCAGTACTTC	CASSQAPAPGQATYEQYF
.	TRBV6-2/TRBV6-3	TRBJ1-4	.	TGTGCCAGCAGTTACCCCAGGAGTGGTAATGAAAAACTGTTTTTT	CASSYPRSGNEKLFF
few	TRBV12-3/TRBV12-4	TRBJ2-3	.	TGTGCCAGCAGTTTAGTGGCTAGCACAGATACGCAGTATTTT	CASSLVASTDTQYF
.	TRBV2	TRBJ1-1	.	TGTGCCACCACGACTTTTGAAGCTTTCTTT	CATTTFEAFF
few	TRBV6-5	TRBJ2-5	TRBD2	TGTGCCAGCAGTTTTTCGGGGGGGCCGGTTGAGACCCAGTACTTC	CASSFSGGPVETQYF
.	TRBV7-6	TRBJ2-5	TRBD1	TGTGCCAGCAGCTTCGCCGGGACAGGGAAGGAGACCCAGTACTTC	CASSFAGTGKETQYF
.	TRBV12-3/TRBV12-4	TRBJ2-2	.	TGTGCCAGCAGCCCCACGGGACCATGGGGCGGGGAGCTGTTTTTT	CASSPTGPWGGELFF
.	TRBV10-3	TRBJ2-7	TRBD1	TGTGCCATCAGTGAGTCCCTAGACAGGGGATACGAGCAGTACTTC	CAISESLDRGYEQYF
.	TRBV10-3	TRBJ1-1	TRBD1	TGTGCCATTCAGGGGGGTGTGAGGAACACTGAAGCTTTCTTT	CAIQGGVRNTEAFF
.	TRBV20-1	TRBJ2-3	TRBD2	TGCAGTGCCCGCGGGAGGCCCGGCCGGAGAGATACGCAGTATTTT	CSARGRPGRRDTQYF
few	TRBV4-1	TRBJ2-1	TRBD1	TGCGCCAGCAGCCAAGAGACAGGGGTCACCAATGAGCAGTTCTTC	CASSQETGVTNEQFF
few	TRBV29-1	TRBJ2-7	TRBD1	TGCAGCGTCCTACAGGGGGCGGATTCCTACGAGCAGTACTTC	CSVLQGADSYEQYF
few	TRBV12-3/TRBV12-4	TRBJ2-1	.	TGTGCCAGCAGTTCCTTGACGGGGGTCTCCTACAATGAGCAGTTCTTC	CASSSLTGVSYNEQFF
few	TRBV7-8	TRBJ1-1	.	TGTGCCAGCAGCTTATCTAGGGGGGGCACTGAAGCTTTCTTT	CASSLSRGGTEAFF
.	TRBV2	TRBJ2-7	.	TGTGCCAGCAGTGGTATGGGGGGCTGGGAGCAGTACTTC	CASSGMGGWEQYF
.	TRBV7-9	TRBJ2-7	TRBD1	TGTGCCACCCCGCATCCAGGGGGCGGCGAGCAGTACTTC	CATPHPGGGEQYF
few	TRBV6-2/TRBV6-3	TRBJ2-1	TRBD2	TGTGCCAGCACGCACCGTGTAGCGGGTATTAATTACAATGAGCAGTTCTTC	CASTHRVAGINYNEQFF